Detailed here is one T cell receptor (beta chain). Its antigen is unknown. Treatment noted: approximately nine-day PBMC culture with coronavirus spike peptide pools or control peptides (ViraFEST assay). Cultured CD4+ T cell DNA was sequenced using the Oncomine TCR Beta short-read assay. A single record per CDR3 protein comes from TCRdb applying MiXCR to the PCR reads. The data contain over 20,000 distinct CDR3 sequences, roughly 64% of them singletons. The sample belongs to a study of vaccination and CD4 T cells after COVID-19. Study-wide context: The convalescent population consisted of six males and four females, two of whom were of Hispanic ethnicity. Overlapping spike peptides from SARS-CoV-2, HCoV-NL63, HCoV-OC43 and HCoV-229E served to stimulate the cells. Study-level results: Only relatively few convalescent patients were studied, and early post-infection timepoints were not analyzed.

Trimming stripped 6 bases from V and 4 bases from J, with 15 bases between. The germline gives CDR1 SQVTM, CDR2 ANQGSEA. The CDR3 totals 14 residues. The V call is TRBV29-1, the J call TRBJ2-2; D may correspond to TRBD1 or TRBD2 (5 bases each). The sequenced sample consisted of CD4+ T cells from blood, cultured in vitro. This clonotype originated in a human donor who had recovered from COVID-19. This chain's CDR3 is CSVRAGTVTGELFF. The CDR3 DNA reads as TGCAGCGTGAGAGCCGGGACCGTCACCGGGGAGCTGTTTTTT.